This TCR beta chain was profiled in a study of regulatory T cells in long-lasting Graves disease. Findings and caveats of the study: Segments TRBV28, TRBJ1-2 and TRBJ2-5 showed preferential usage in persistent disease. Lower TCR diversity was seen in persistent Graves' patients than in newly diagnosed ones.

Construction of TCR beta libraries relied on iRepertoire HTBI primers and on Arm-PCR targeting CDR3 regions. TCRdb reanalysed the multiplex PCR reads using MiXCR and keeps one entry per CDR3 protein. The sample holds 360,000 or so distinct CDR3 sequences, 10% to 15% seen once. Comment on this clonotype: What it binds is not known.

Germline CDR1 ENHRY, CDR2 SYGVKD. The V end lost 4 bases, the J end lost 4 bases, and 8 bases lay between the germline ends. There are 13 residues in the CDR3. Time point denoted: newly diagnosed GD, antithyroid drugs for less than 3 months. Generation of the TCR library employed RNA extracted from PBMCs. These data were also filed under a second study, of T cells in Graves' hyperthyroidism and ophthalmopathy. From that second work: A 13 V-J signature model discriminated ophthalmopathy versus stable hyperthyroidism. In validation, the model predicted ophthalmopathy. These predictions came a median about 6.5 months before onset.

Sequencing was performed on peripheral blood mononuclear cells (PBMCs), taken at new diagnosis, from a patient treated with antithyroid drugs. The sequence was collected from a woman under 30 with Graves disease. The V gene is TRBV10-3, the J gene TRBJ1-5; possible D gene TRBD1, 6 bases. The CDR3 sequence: CAISGGGNQPQHF. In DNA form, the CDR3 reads TGTGCCATCAGTGGAGGGGGAAATCAGCCCCAGCATTTT.